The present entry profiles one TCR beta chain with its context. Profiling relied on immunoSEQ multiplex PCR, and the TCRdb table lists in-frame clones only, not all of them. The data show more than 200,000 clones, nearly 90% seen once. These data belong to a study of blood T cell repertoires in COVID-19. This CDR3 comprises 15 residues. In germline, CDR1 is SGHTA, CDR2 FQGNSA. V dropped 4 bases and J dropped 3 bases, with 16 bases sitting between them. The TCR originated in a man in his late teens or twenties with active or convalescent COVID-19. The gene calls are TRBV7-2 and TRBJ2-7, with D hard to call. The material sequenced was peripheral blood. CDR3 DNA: TGTGCCAGCAGCTCAACAAGAGGCCCCTTCTACGAGCAGTACTTC. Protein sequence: CASSSTRGPFYEQYF.